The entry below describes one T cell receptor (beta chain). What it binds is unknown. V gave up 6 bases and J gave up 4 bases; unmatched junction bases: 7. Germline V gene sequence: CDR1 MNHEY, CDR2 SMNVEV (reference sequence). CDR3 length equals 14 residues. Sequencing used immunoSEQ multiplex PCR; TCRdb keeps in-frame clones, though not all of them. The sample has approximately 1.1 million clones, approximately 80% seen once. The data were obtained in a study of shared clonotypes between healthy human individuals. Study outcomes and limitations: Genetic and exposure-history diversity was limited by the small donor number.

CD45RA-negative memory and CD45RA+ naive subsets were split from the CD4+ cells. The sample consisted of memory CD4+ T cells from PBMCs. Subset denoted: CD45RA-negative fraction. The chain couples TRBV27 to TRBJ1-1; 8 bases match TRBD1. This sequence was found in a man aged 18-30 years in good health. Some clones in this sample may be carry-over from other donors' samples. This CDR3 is CASSRTGLGTEAFF. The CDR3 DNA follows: TGTGCCAGCAGCCGGACAGGGTTGGGCACTGAAGCTTTCTTT.